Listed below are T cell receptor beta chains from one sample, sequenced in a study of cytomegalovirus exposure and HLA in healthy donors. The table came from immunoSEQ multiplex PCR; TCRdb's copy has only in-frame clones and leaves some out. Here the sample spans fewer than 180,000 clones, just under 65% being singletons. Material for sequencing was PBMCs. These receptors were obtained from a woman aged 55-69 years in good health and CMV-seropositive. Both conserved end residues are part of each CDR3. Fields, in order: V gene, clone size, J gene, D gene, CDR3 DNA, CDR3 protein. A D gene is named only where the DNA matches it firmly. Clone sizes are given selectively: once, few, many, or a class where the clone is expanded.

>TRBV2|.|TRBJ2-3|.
TGTGCCAGCAGAACTATTGCGGGACCAACAGATACGCAGTATTTT
CASRTIAGPTDTQYF
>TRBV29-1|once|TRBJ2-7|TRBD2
TGCAGCGTTGAAGGAAGTAGCGGGAAGGCCTACGAGCAGTACTTC
CSVEGSSGKAYEQYF
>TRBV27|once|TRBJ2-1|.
TGTGCCAGCAGTTTATTAGGGGTTTATTCCTACAATGAGCAGTTCTTC
CASSLLGVYSYNEQFF
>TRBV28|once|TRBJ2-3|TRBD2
TGTGCCAGCAGTTTCTCGCTCTCACAGGGACTAGCGGGGACAGATACGCAGTATTTT
CASSFSLSQGLAGTDTQYF
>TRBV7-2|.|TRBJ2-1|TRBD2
TGTGCCAGCAACTTGTCAGGGGTGACTAGCGGTTCCTACAATGAGCAGTTCTTC
CASNLSGVTSGSYNEQFF
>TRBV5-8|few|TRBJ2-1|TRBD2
TGTGCCAGCAGCCTAGGGTATGCGGGAGTGGCCAATGAGCAGTTCTTC
CASSLGYAGVANEQFF
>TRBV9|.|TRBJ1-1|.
TGTGCCAGCAGCGTAGCTGGGCCCACTAGTGAAGCTTTCTTT
CASSVAGPTSEAFF
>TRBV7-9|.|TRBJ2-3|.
TGTGCCAGCAGCGATCGGACAGTCACAGATACGCAGTATTTT
CASSDRTVTDTQYF
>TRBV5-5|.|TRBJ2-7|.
TGTGCCAGCAGCGGACAGGGAGGGTACGAGCAGCACTTC
CASSGQGGYEQHF
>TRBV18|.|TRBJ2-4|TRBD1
TGTGCCAGCTCACCATTGGCAGGGGGCGCGGGGAGAGCCAAAAACATTCAGTACTTC
CASSPLAGGAGRAKNIQYF
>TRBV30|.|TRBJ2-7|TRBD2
TGTGCCGGGCGGCGCGGGGGGTCCTACGAGCAGTACTTC
CAGRRGGSYEQYF
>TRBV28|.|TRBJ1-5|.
TGTGCCAGCAGTTCCATCCCTGGGAGGGAGGCGAAGCCCCAGCATTTT
CASSSIPGREAKPQHF
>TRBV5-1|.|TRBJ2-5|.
TGCGCCAGCAGCTTGGTCCCAGGCAGGGAGACCCAGTACTTC
CASSLVPGRETQYF
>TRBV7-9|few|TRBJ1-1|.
TGTGCCAGCAGCCGTCGGGAGGCGGGGCTGGCTGAAGCTTTCTTT
CASSRREAGLAEAFF
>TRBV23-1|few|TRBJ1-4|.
TGCGCCAGCAGTCAACCCTACAGGTCCTTGGATATGACTAATGAAAAACTGTTTTTT
CASSQPYRSLDMTNEKLFF
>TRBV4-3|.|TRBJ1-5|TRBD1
TGCGCCAGCAGCCAAGAAGCGACAGGGTTGCAGCCCCAGCATTTT
CASSQEATGLQPQHF
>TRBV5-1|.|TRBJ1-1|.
TGCGCCAGCAGCTTTTCGCGGGAGGTTGCCACTGAAGCTTTCTTT
CASSFSREVATEAFF
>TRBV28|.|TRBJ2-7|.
TGTGCCAGCAGTGATGCGGGTTCCACCAGCTACGAGCAGTACTTC
CASSDAGSTSYEQYF
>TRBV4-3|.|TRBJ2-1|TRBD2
TGCGCCAGCAGCCAAGCTCTTAGCGGGAGCTCCTACAATGAGCAGTTCTTC
CASSQALSGSSYNEQFF
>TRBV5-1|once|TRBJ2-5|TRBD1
TGCGCCAGCAGCTTGGGACAGGGGGCCGAGACCCAGTACTTC
CASSLGQGAETQYF
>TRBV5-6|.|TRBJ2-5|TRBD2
TGTGCCAGCAGCTTAGCGGGAGGGTTTCCTAAGACCCAGTACTTC
CASSLAGGFPKTQYF
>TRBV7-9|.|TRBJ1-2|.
TGTGCCAGCAGCTTACAGGGGCTCTTAGGCTACACCTTC
CASSLQGLLGYTF
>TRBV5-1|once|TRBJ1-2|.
TGCGCCAGCAGCTTGGGGGCAGGTACTAACTATGGCTACACCTTC
CASSLGAGTNYGYTF
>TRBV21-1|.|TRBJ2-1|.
TGTGCCAGCAGCGGCCCCTCACAGGGACAGGGCTCCTACAATGAGCAGTTCTTC
CASSGPSQGQGSYNEQFF
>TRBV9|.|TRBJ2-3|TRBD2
TGTGCCAGCAGCTTCAGGACTAGCGGGATGTCAGATACGCAGTATTTT
CASSFRTSGMSDTQYF
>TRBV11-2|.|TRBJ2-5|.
TGTGCCAGCAGCCTATTAGGGGGGGGGAACCAAGAGACCCAGTACTTC
CASSLLGGGNQETQYF
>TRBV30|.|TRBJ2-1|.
TGTGCCTGGAGTGTATCGTCCACTAGGGAGCAGTTCTTC
CAWSVSSTREQFF
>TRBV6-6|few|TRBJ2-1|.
TGTGCCAGCAGGGCGGACACTTACAATGAGCAGTTCTTC
CASRADTYNEQFF
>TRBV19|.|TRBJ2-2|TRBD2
TGTGCCAGTAGTATGCGGCTAGCGGGAGGCCCGGGAATCGGGGAGCTGTTTTTT
CASSMRLAGGPGIGELFF
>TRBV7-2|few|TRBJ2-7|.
TGTGCCAGCAGCTTAGATGCAGGCTACTTCTACGAGCAGTACTTC
CASSLDAGYFYEQYF
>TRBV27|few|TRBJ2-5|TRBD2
TGTGCCAGCAGTTCTAGCGGGAGTTACCAAGAGACCCAGTACTTC
CASSSSGSYQETQYF